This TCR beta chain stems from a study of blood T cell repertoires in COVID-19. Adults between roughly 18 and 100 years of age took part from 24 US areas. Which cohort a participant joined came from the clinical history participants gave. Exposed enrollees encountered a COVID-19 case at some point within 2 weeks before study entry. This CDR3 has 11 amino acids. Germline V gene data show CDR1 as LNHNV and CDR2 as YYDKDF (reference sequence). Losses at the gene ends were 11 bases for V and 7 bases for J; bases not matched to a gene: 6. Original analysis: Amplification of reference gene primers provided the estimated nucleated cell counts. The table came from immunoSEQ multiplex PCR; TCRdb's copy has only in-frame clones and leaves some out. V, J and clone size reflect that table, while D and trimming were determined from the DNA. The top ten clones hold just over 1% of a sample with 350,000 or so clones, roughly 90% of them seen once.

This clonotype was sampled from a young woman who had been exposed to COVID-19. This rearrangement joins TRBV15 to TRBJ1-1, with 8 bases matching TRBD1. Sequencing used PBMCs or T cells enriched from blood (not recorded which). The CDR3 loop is CAAQGVGEAFF. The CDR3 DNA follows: TGTGCCGCACAGGGGGTTGGTGAAGCTTTCTTT.